The 27 T cell receptor beta chains presented below share a single source sample, sequenced in a study of blood T cells in healthy people across ages. A second PCR of about 7 to 12 cycles used a sample-barcoded 5' primer and a J-beta primer mix. TCRdb ran MiXCR on the 5' RACE reads and lists one entry per CDR3 protein. Of hundreds of thousands of distinct CDR3 sequences listed, 40% to 45% were seen once; the top ten hold 25% to 35%. What was sequenced was blood. The origin of the receptors is a man older than 75 in good health.

This clonotype was seen just once. The chain combines TRBV4-3 with TRBJ2-6, with D unclear. The germline V and J ends were trimmed by 2 bases and 0 bases, with 14 bases remaining between them. The CDR3 consists of 18 residues. Germline V gene lookup returns CDR1 LGHNA and CDR2 YSLEER. The CDR3 is CASSQNPYKISGANVLTF. Here the CDR3 DNA reads TGCGCCAGCAGCCAAAACCCGTATAAAATCTCTGGGGCCAACGTCCTGACTTTC.

V is TRBV10-1 and J is TRBJ2-7; 9 positions match TRBD1. J lost 0 bases, V lost 6 bases, and 6 bases had no gene match. Germline values: CDR1 WNHNN, CDR2 SYGVQD (reference sequence). The CDR3 loop spans 15 amino acids. The CDR3 is CASRTTGGSSYEQYF. As DNA, the CDR3 is TGCGCCAGCAGGACGACAGGGGGGAGCTCCTACGAGCAGTACTTC.

V and J are TRBV7-6 and TRBJ2-2; D is unclear. Trimming pared 4 bases from V and 4 bases from J, leaving 13 bases between. This CDR3 has 15 residues. Germline V gene lookup returns CDR1 SGHVS and CDR2 FNYEAQ. The CDR3 reads CASSYTPLLTGELFF. The CDR3 DNA reads as TGTGCCAGCAGCTACACGCCTCTCCTCACCGGGGAGCTGTTTTTT.

Remarks on this clonotype: A much larger clone is a single base away; this may be a read error. The chain couples TRBV4-3 to TRBJ2-3; D unresolved. The CDR3 length is 14 residues. The V gene lost 4 bases and the J gene lost 4 bases, with 12 bases spanning the gap. Germline CDR1 and CDR2: LGHNA and YSLEER. This CDR3 is CASSPTGVPDTQYF. The CDR3 coding sequence is TGCGCCAGCAGCCCGACTGGTGTGCCAGATACGCAGTATTTT.

In this sample, this clonotype turned up a few times. The V and J genes are TRBV27 and TRBJ2-5, with D hard to call. CDR3 length: 14 residues. V lost 6 bases and J 1 base, leaving 12 bases between the germline ends. CDR1 MNHEY and CDR2 SMNVEV come from the germline V gene (reference sequence). The CDR3 is CASRSPSRQETQYF. CDR3 DNA: TGTGCCAGCAGAAGCCCATCCCGCCAAGAGACCCAGTACTTC.

On this clonotype: A much larger clone differs by one base, so this may be a read error. In this CDR3 the conserved last residue, phenylalanine or tryptophan, is missing, so a read error is likely. The rearrangement links TRBV10-3 to TRBJ2-4; 11 bases are a match to TRBD1. The DNA end is more similar to TRBJ2-7, so the J call may be wrong. The CDR3 is 13 amino acids. Germline lookup yields CDR1 ENHRY and CDR2 SYGVKD. In DNA, the CDR3 is TGTGCCATCAGTTCGGGACAGGGGGACGAGCAGTACTCC. Protein sequence: CAISSGQGDEQYS.

This clonotype was counted only a few times. The V gene is TRBV4-3, the J gene TRBJ2-1; 11 bases fit TRBD1. The CDR3 runs 16 residues. V trimming: 2 bases; J trimming: 7 bases; junction bases outside the gene matches: 7. Germline V lookup: CDR1 LGHNA, CDR2 YSLEER. The CDR3 DNA reads TGCGCCAGCAGCCAACCCGGACAGGGGGCTGATAATGAGCAGTTCTTC. Protein product: CASSQPGQGADNEQFF.

The chain couples TRBV28 to TRBJ2-4; D call uncertain. There are 14 residues in the CDR3. CDR1 and CDR2 (germline): MDHEN, SYDVKM. Trimming pared 7 bases from V and 1 base from J, leaving 11 bases between. CDR3 DNA sequence: TGTGCCAGCATTTCTGGGTGGGCCAAAAACATTCAGTACTTC. This translates into CASISGWAKNIQYF.

This chain joins TRBV12-3 or TRBV12-4 and TRBJ2-7; D unclear. The V end was cut by 5 bases, the J end by 5 bases, with 16 bases between. This CDR3 spans 14 amino acids. CDR3 residues: CASSVVGRENEQYF. CDR3 bases: TGTGCCAGCAGTGTAGTAGGTAGGGAAAACGAGCAGTACTTC.

Concerning this clonotype: The junction shows a germline mismatch at one end, possibly a read error. The chain combines TRBV29-1 with TRBJ2-6, with D maybe TRBD1 (5 bases). Per germline, CDR1 SQVTM and CDR2 ANQGSEA. This CDR3 is built from 14 residues. CDR3 coding DNA: TGCAGCGTCCTCAAAGACTCTGGGGCCAGCGTCCTGACTTTC. The encoded protein is CSVLKDSGASVLTF.

This clonotype came up many times. The chain has TRBV6-1 and TRBJ2-5; D remains unclear. Germline CDR1 is MNHNS and CDR2 is SASEGT. The CDR3 runs 13 residues. Trimming left V 2 bases short and J 6 bases short, with 10 bases between. CDR3 sequence (DNA): TGTGCCAGCAGTGAATTGGGAAGGAAGACCCAGTACTTC. Amino acid sequence: CASSELGRKTQYF.

The chain combines TRBV10-2 with TRBJ2-3; a weak D match, TRBD2 (6 bases). The CDR3 contains 15 residues. V shed 6 bases and J shed 0 bases, with 13 bases lying between them. Germline V gene sequence: CDR1 WSHSY, CDR2 SAAADI. The CDR3 is CASSRTIPSTDTQYF. The CDR3 DNA reads as TGCGCCAGCAGCCGGACTATCCCGAGCACAGATACGCAGTATTTT.

Ten or more counts support this clonotype. This chain uses TRBV7-9 with TRBJ2-7; TRBD1 might be the D (6 bases). This CDR3 has 14 residues. V dropped 4 bases and J dropped 2 bases, with 12 bases sitting between them. Germline assignment: CDR1 SEHNR and CDR2 FQNEAQ (reference sequence). DNA of the CDR3: TGTGCCAGCAGCTCGACCAGGGGAACCTACGAGCAGTACTTC. Protein product: CASSSTRGTYEQYF.

The chain combines TRBV6-2 or TRBV6-3 with TRBJ2-7; perhaps TRBD1 as D (6 bases). The V gene lost 7 bases and the J gene lost 6 bases, with 22 bases spanning the gap. Germline CDR1 and CDR2: MNHEY and SVGEGT. The CDR3 loop spans 15 amino acids. CDR3 sequence reads: CASKSWTVPTGEQYF. The CDR3 nucleotides are TGTGCCAGCAAAAGTTGGACAGTCCCTACCGGCGAGCAGTACTTC.

In its sample, this clonotype was seen once. The genes are TRBV5-5 and TRBJ1-4, with D tentatively TRBD1 (5 bases). V lost 4 bases, J lost 5 bases, and 15 bases lay in between. Looked up from germline, CDR1 is SGHKS and CDR2 is YYEKEE (reference sequence). This CDR3 comprises 15 residues. As DNA, the CDR3 is TGTGCCAGCAGCGAATGGGGGACCGGAAATGAAAAACTGTTTTTT. This codes for CASSEWGTGNEKLFF.

This clonotype was counted between two and nine times. V usage is TRBV2 and J usage is TRBJ2-4, with a tentative D call TRBD2 (6 bases). Germline CDR1 is SNHLY and CDR2 is FYNNEI. Trimming stripped 3 bases from V and 3 bases from J, with 12 bases between. CDR3 length equals 15 residues. For the CDR3, the DNA is TGTGCCAGCAGTGACTCTAGCGCGAACAAAAACATTCAGTACTTC. It is translated as CASSDSSANKNIQYF.

The chain uses TRBV28 and TRBJ1-5; 7 bases agree with TRBD1. The V and J ends lost 6 bases and 7 bases, in that order; junction bases with no gene match: 12. The CDR3 contains 15 residues. Germline assignment: CDR1 MDHEN and CDR2 SYDVKM. The CDR3 loop reads CASRTDRDPRQPQHF. CDR3 bases: TGTGCCAGCAGGACCGACAGGGACCCTCGCCAGCCCCAGCATTTT.

The chain employs TRBV20-1 and TRBJ2-5; D perhaps matches TRBD2 (6 bases). Germline CDR1 and CDR2: DFQATT and SNEGSKA (reference sequence). The CDR3 covers 14 residues. Trimming stripped 4 bases from V and 2 bases from J, with 14 bases between. The CDR3 loop is CSAIPSGRQETQYF. The CDR3 bases are TGCAGTGCTATCCCCTCCGGGAGACAAGAGACCCAGTACTTC.

The genes are TRBV5-1 and TRBJ2-7; 11 nucleotides line up with TRBD2. The DNA end favors TRBJ2-5, so the J call may be wrong. The germline V gene has CDR1 SGHRS and CDR2 YFSETQ. The CDR3 sequence is 17 residues long. CDR3 bases: TGCGCCAGCAGCTTGGTTGGTAGCGGGGGGGCCGCGGAGACCCAGTACTTC. Translation: CASSLVGSGGAAETQYF.

This clonotype was seen a handful of times. The rearrangement joins TRBV7-2 to TRBJ2-7, with 11 bases fitting TRBD2. This CDR3 contains 17 residues. In germline, CDR1 is SGHTA, CDR2 FQGNSA. Germline trimming cut 0 bases from V and 10 bases from J; bases unmatched to any gene: 14. CDR3 loop: CASSLASGGAQIGDQYF. Written as DNA, the CDR3 is TGTGCCAGCAGCTTAGCTAGCGGGGGGGCCCAAATCGGCGACCAGTACTTC.

The chain carries TRBV12-3 or TRBV12-4 and TRBJ2-1; D gene uncertain. This CDR3 region has 16 residues. The V end lost 4 bases, the J end lost 3 bases, and 16 bases lay between the germline ends. Here the CDR3 reads CASSWARQRVYNEQFF. CDR3 DNA: TGTGCCAGCAGTTGGGCACGCCAAAGGGTCTACAATGAGCAGTTCTTC.

V usage is TRBV6-2 or TRBV6-3 and J usage is TRBJ2-7; TRBD2 matches at 12 bases. This CDR3 comprises 16 residues. J gave up 5 bases and V 2 bases, and 7 bases lay outside the gene matches. Germline-derived CDR1 and CDR2 are MNHEY and SVGEGT. The CDR3: CASSYPSGRASDEQYF. The CDR3, as DNA: TGTGCCAGCAGTTACCCTAGCGGGAGGGCCAGCGACGAGCAGTACTTC.

This clonotype turned up a few times. The chain couples TRBV4-1 to TRBJ2-2, with D uncertain. The ends were cut back, 4 bases at V and 5 bases at J, with 11 bases in the middle. The germline V gene encodes CDR1 MGHRA and CDR2 YSYEKL. CDR3 length equals 14 residues. The CDR3 is CASSPPTGTGELFF. CDR3 nucleotides: TGCGCCAGCAGCCCCCCAACTGGGACCGGGGAGCTGTTTTTT.

In this sample, this clonotype turned up a few times. The chain carries TRBV12-3 or TRBV12-4 and TRBJ1-2; unclear D gene. The CDR3 loop spans 14 amino acids. V was shortened by 6 bases and J by 7 bases, with 18 bases between the two germline ends. The CDR3 loop is CASSLSRGSVGYTF. The DNA for the CDR3 is TGTGCCAGCAGCCTTTCCCGCGGTTCAGTTGGCTACACCTTC.

This clonotype came up a few times. The rearrangement uses TRBV12-3 or TRBV12-4 and TRBJ2-5; TRBD1 matches at 8 bases. V trimming: 6 bases; J trimming: 4 bases; junction bases outside the gene matches: 13. The CDR3 loop spans 16 amino acids. As DNA, the CDR3 is TGTGCCAGCAGCCATGGACAGGGCGGGATGGGAGAGACCCAGTACTTC. Amino acid sequence: CASSHGQGGMGETQYF.

The chain couples TRBV5-1 to TRBJ2-2; the D is unclear. Per the germline V gene, CDR1 is SGHRS and CDR2 is YFSETQ. With 4 bases removed from V and 5 bases from J, the gap between germline ends came to 18 bases. The CDR3 has 16 amino acids. The CDR3 reads CASSLRAPGDTGELFF. CDR3 DNA sequence: TGCGCCAGCAGCCTTAGAGCGCCTGGGGATACCGGGGAGCTGTTTTTT.

The chain carries TRBV20-1 and TRBJ2-4; 7 bases fit TRBD2. Germline CDR1 reads DFQATT; CDR2 reads SNEGSKA (reference sequence). The trim removed 4 bases at V and 8 bases at J, leaving 5 bases unmatched. The CDR3 extends over 12 amino acids. The chain's CDR3 is CSAIRDYDIQYF. CDR3 sequence (DNA): TGCAGTGCTATCCGGGACTATGACATTCAGTACTTC.